This T cell receptor (beta chain) derives from a study of CD8+ T cells in alopecia areata. Study-level background: Tofacitinib continued for 6 to 18 months and was then withheld for 6 months.

Worth noting for this clone: What it recognizes is unknown.

The sample's treatment: oral pan-JAK inhibitor, 5-10 mg twice daily. Both peripheral blood and punch biopsies of lesional scalp skin were obtained from patients who had alopecia areata. General study findings and limits: Greater clonality was observed in lesional scalp samples, especially alopecia totalis/universalis, versus normal scalp. Treatment with tofacitinib significantly lowered scalp clonality and reduced expanded CD8+ clones among the top 100.

This CDR3 is built from 15 residues. The V and J ends lost 3 bases and 7 bases, in that order; junction bases with no gene match: 9. The germline V gene has CDR1 SGDLS and CDR2 YYNGEE. RNA extraction and reverse transcription yielded cDNA as sequencing template. Generated by immunoSEQ multiplex PCR, the TCRdb table keeps only in-frame clones and is missing some. The table lists hundreds of thousands of clones, just over 65% of them singletons. The genes are TRBV9 and TRBJ1-4; TRBD1 agrees at 7 bases. The material was CD4+ T cells sorted from blood, obtained between weeks 43 and 45, from a patient treated with tofacitinib. This receptor was taken from a human donor with alopecia areata. The CDR3: CASSAGQADGEKLFF. In nucleotides, the CDR3 is TGTGCCAGCAGCGCCGGACAGGCCGACGGTGAAAAACTGTTTTTT. The full variable domain, rest sourced from reference TRBV9 and TRBJ1-4, is DSGVTQTPKHLITATGQRVTLRCSPRSGDLSVYWYQQSLDQGLQFLIQYYNGEERAKGNILERFSAQQFPDLHSELNLSSLELGDSALYFCASSAGQADGEKLFFGSGTQLSVL.